These 14 T cell receptor beta chains came from one sample sequenced in a study of blood T cell repertoires in COVID-19. TCRdb keeps only in-frame clones here, not all; method: immunoSEQ multiplex PCR. The table includes over 65,000 clones, 90% detected once. The sample consisted of peripheral blood. All receptors come from a human donor in a cohort sampled during active COVID-19.

The gene calls are TRBV27 and TRBJ1-1; 7 bases are shared with TRBD1. The trim removed 3 bases at V and 0 bases at J, leaving 1 base unmatched. This CDR3 contains 14 residues. Germline loops: CDR1 MNHEY, CDR2 SMNVEV (reference sequence). Written as DNA, the CDR3 is TGTGCCAGCAGTTTCAGGGGGATGAACACTGAAGCTTTCTTT. Residues: CASSFRGMNTEAFF.

The chain recombines TRBV6-2 or TRBV6-3 with TRBJ2-7, with TRBD2 matching 10 bases. Germline lookup yields CDR1 MNHEY and CDR2 SVGEGT. V shed 3 bases, J shed 5 bases, and the junction held 10 bases outside the gene matches. The CDR3 runs 16 residues. The CDR3 loop reads CASSYRAASGSHEQYF. CDR3 DNA sequence: TGTGCCAGCAGTTATCGAGCGGCTAGCGGGAGCCACGAGCAGTACTTC.

CDR3 sequence (DNA): TGTGCCAGCAGCTTAAGGGCAGGAAACCAAGCTTTCTTT. Its translation: CASSLRAGNQAFF. The rearrangement joins TRBV7-3 to TRBJ1-1; D gene uncertain. V was clipped by 1 base and J by 9 bases, with 12 bases between them. Germline CDR1 and CDR2: SGHTA and FQGTGA. This CDR3 region has 13 residues.

CDR3 nucleotide sequence: TGTGCCAGTAGTACCGAGACTAGCGGGAGCAACAATGAGCAGTTCTTC. It codes for CASSTETSGSNNEQFF. The J gene is TRBJ2-1, the V gene TRBV19; 12 nucleotides align to TRBD2. The CDR3 is 16 amino acids. The J segment lost 5 bases and the V segment lost 4 bases, leaving 6 bases of the junction unmatched. Germline V gene lookup returns CDR1 LNHDA and CDR2 SQIVND (reference sequence).

The CDR3 sequence is CASRGAGGSSYEQYF. CDR3 in DNA: TGTGCCAGCAGAGGAGCGGGAGGCAGCTCCTACGAGCAGTACTTC. The rearrangement joins TRBV28 to TRBJ2-7; the match to TRBD2 covers 9 bases. Germline CDR1 reads MDHEN; CDR2 reads SYDVKM. This CDR3 comprises 15 residues. The trim removed 6 bases at V and 0 bases at J, leaving 6 bases unmatched.

The chain combines TRBV4-2 with TRBJ2-1, with a weak D call TRBD2 (6 bases). Germline CDR1 and CDR2: LGHNA and YNFKEQ. This CDR3 is built from 15 residues. V gave up 1 base and J gave up 5 bases, with 12 bases separating them. CDR3 nucleotide sequence: TGTGCCAGCAGCCAAGGACTAGTAATTAACAATGAGCAGTTCTTC. Its protein product is CASSQGLVINNEQFF.

This chain uses TRBV3-1 (or the pseudogene TRBV3-2) with TRBJ2-5; D not resolved. Trimming left V 1 base short and J 5 bases short, with 5 bases between. CDR1 and CDR2 from the germline V gene are LGHDT and YNNKEL (reference sequence). CDR3 length equals 12 residues. The CDR3 loop reads CASSQVRETQYF. CDR3 bases: TGTGCCAGCAGCCAAGTCAGGGAGACCCAGTACTTC.

V usage is TRBV7-2 and J usage is TRBJ2-2, with TRBD2 matching over 7 bases. With 1 base clipped from V and 5 bases from J, the junction kept 1 base outside the gene matches. CDR1 SGHTA and CDR2 FQGNSA come from the germline V gene. The CDR3 totals 14 residues. Written as DNA, the CDR3 is TGTGCCAGCAGCTTAGGCGGGAGAACCGGGGAGCTGTTTTTT. Protein: CASSLGGRTGELFF.

The chain couples TRBV28 to TRBJ1-2; 8 positions agree with TRBD1. The J segment lost 4 bases and the V segment lost 7 bases, leaving 8 bases of the junction unmatched. The germline V gene has CDR1 MDHEN and CDR2 SYDVKM. CDR3 length: 14 amino acids. CDR3 sequence: CASTTGQGGYGYTF. Written as DNA, the CDR3 is TGTGCCAGCACCACCGGACAGGGAGGCTATGGCTACACCTTC.

The rearrangement uses TRBV10-3 and TRBJ1-2; TRBD1 agrees at 8 bases. Germline V gene data show CDR1 as ENHRY and CDR2 as SYGVKD. This CDR3 is built from 12 residues. Losses at the gene ends were 10 bases for V and 8 bases for J; bases not matched to a gene: 9. The CDR3 protein is CATIDRGGGYTF. CDR3 bases: TGTGCCACAATCGACAGGGGAGGGGGCTACACCTTC.

The chain has TRBV4-1 and TRBJ2-1; TRBD2 aligns across 11 bases. The CDR3 runs to 17 residues. V lost 3 bases to trimming and J lost 10 bases; unmatched junction nucleotides: 14. Germline assignment: CDR1 MGHRA and CDR2 YSYEKL. The CDR3: CASSQPTSGRIKREQFF. In DNA form, the CDR3 reads TGCGCCAGCAGCCAGCCCACTAGCGGGAGAATTAAGAGGGAGCAGTTCTTC.

The rearrangement uses TRBV24-1 and TRBJ2-7; D is unclear. Trimming took 9 bases from V and 7 from J, leaving 18 bases between them. Germline assignment: CDR1 KGHDR and CDR2 SFDVKD. The CDR3 loop spans 13 amino acids. CDR3 region: CATRTDDNEEQYF. The DNA for the CDR3 is TGTGCCACCCGTACCGACGACAATGAGGAGCAGTACTTC.

CDR3 nucleotides: TGTGCCAGCAGCTTATGGGGCACCTACGAGCAGTACTTC. Protein product: CASSLWGTYEQYF. The chain links TRBV7-2 to TRBJ2-7, with D possibly being TRBD1 (5 bases). Germline assignment: CDR1 SGHTA and CDR2 FQGNSA. The CDR3 length is 13 residues. Between the trimmed V and J ends, which lost 2 bases and 2 bases, there was a span of 7 bases.

The gene calls are TRBV7-6 and TRBJ1-1, with a possible D match to TRBD1 (6 bases). With 1 base removed from V and 0 bases from J, the gap between germline ends came to 6 bases. Germline V gene data show CDR1 as SGHVS and CDR2 as FNYEAQ. The CDR3 totals 14 residues. The CDR3 loop reads CASSLGTVNTEAFF. CDR3 sequence (DNA): TGTGCCAGCAGCTTAGGGACAGTGAACACTGAAGCTTTCTTT.